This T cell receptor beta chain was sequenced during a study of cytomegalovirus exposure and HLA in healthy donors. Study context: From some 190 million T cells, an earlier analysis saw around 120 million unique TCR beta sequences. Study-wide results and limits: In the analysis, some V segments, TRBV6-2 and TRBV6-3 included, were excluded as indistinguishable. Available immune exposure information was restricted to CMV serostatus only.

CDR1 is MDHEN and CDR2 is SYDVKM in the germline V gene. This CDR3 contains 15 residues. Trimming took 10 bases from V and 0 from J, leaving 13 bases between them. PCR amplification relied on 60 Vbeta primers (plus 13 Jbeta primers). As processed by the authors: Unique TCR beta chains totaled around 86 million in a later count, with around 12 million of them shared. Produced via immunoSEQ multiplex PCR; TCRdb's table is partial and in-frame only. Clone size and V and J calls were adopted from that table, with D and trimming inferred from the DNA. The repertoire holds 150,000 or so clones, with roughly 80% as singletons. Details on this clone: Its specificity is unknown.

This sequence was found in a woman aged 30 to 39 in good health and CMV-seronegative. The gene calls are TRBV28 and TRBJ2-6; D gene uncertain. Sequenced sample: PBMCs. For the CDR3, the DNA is TGTGCCACCTACCGAAAAACCTCTGGGGCCAACGTCCTGACTTTC. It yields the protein CATYRKTSGANVLTF.